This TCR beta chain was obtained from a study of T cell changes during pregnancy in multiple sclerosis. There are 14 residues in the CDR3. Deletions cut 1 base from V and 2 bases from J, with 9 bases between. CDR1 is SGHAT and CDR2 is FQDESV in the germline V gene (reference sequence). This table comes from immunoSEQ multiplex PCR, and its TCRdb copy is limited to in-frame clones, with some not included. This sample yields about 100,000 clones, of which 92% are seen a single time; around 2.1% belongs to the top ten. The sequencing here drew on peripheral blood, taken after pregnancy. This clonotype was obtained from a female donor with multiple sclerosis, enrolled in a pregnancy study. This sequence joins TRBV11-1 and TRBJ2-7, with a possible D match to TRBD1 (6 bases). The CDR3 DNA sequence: TGTGCCAGCAGCTTAGTGACAGGCGCCTACGAGCAGTACTTC. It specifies CASSLVTGAYEQYF.